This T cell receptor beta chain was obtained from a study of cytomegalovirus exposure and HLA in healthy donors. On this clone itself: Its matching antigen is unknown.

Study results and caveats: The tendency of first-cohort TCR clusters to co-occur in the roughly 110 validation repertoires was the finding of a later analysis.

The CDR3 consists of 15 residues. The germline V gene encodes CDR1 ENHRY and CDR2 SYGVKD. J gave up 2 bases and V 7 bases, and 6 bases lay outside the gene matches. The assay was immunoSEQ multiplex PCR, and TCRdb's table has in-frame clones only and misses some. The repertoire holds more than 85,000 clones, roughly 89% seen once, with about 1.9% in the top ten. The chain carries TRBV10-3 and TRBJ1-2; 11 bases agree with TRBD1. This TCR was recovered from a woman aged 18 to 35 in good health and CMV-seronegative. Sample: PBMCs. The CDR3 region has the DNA TGTGCCATCACGAGGGACAGGGGGTCGAACTATGGCTACACCTTC. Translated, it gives CAITRDRGSNYGYTF.